A selection of T cell receptor beta chains follows, all from one sample in a study of a mutant IDH1 vaccine in newly diagnosed glioma. The antigens these receptors bind are not known. Sequenced by immunoSEQ multiplex PCR; TCRdb stores in-frame clones only, minus some. The sample shows tens of thousands of clones, under 85% of them seen only once. Sequences were derived from PBMCs, sampled from a glioma patient whose treatment included an IDH1 peptide vaccine. The source of these receptors is a man between 25 and 39 years old with glioma. Each CDR3 is given with its conserved first and last residue. D genes are given only for firm matches. Clone size appears in some rows only: once, few, many, or a class for an expanded clone.

abundance	d_gene	v_gene	j_gene	CDR3aa	CDR3nt
NA	NA	TRBV4-2	TRBJ1-1	CASSQDGRPNTEAFF	TGTGCCAGCAGCCAAGATGGTAGGCCGAACACTGAAGCTTTCTTT
NA	NA	TRBV7-9	TRBJ1-2	CASSNQKGQGYTF	TGTGCCAGCAGCAACCAAAAAGGTCAAGGCTACACCTTC
NA	NA	TRBV11-2	TRBJ1-2	CASSLERAAQSGYTF	TGTGCCAGCAGCTTAGAACGGGCAGCCCAATCTGGCTACACCTTC
NA	NA	TRBV5-1	TRBJ1-1	CASSLAGVTEAFF	TGTGCCAGCAGCTTGGCGGGGGTCACTGAAGCTTTCTTT
NA	TRBD1	TRBV30	TRBJ2-7	CAWSRGGTGGYEQYF	TGTGCCTGGAGTAGAGGGGGGACAGGAGGCTACGAGCAGTACTTC
NA	TRBD1	TRBV19	TRBJ2-2	CASSIAPAGQGTGELFF	TGTGCCAGTAGTATAGCCCCCGCGGGACAGGGAACCGGGGAGCTGTTTTTT
NA	TRBD2	TRBV6-1	TRBJ2-3	CASGELGDYTDTQYF	TGTGCCAGCGGAGAACTAGGGGACTACACAGATACGCAGTATTTT
NA	NA	TRBV10-2	TRBJ1-1	CASSESSGDTEAFF	TGCGCCAGCAGTGAGTCTTCGGGGGACACTGAAGCTTTCTTT
NA	NA	TRBV6-5	TRBJ1-2	CASSSAGKNYGYTF	TGTGCCAGCAGTTCCGCCGGAAAAAACTATGGCTACACCTTC
NA	TRBD1	TRBV18	TRBJ2-2	CASSPRDRGTGELFF	TGTGCCAGCTCACCTAGGGACAGGGGCACCGGGGAGCTGTTTTTT
NA	TRBD1	TRBV5-8	TRBJ2-6	CASSPFEGAQPGANVLTF	TGTGCCAGCAGCCCGTTCGAGGGGGCGCAGCCTGGGGCCAACGTCCTGACTTTC
NA	NA	TRBV6-5	TRBJ2-7	CASSYIGPTPREQYF	TGTGCCAGCAGTTATATTGGGCCGACACCCAGGGAGCAGTACTTC
NA	TRBD1	TRBV10-3	TRBJ1-2	CAIRATGDKRGGYTF	TGTGCCATCAGGGCGACAGGGGATAAGAGGGGTGGCTACACCTTC
once	NA	TRBV4-1	TRBJ2-4	CASSQEGQFQYF	TGCGCCAGCAGCCAAGAAGGTCAATTTCAGTACTTC
NA	NA	TRBV6-5	TRBJ2-3	CASSYVWATDTQYF	TGTGCCAGCAGTTACGTTTGGGCAACAGATACGCAGTATTTT
NA	NA	TRBV28	TRBJ1-5	CASSPPRPNQPQHF	TGTGCCAGCAGCCCGCCCCGTCCTAATCAGCCCCAGCATTTT
NA	NA	TRBV14	TRBJ2-7	CASSQDGYEQYF	TGTGCCAGCAGCCAAGACGGCTACGAGCAGTACTTC
NA	TRBD2	TRBV6-5	TRBJ2-7	CASSFPGRGGAYEQYF	TGTGCCAGCAGTTTCCCCGGGAGGGGCGGGGCCTACGAGCAGTACTTC